This entry is about one T cell receptor (beta chain). The antigen is unknown. The PCR made use of 60 Vbeta and 13 Jbeta primers. The table came from immunoSEQ multiplex PCR; TCRdb's copy has only in-frame clones and leaves some out. The data contain some 130,000 clones, approximately 77% of them singletons. This sample is drawn from a study of cytomegalovirus exposure and HLA in healthy donors. Across the whole study: Of all 370 or so donors who were genotyped, roughly 83% belonged to the Caucasian-associated ancestry cluster. General study findings and limits: An apparent linkage of common viral pathogens to several of the most significant clusters emerged in a later analysis.

The germline V gene encodes CDR1 MNHEY and CDR2 SVGAGI. The CDR3 spans 14 residues. Trimming took 8 bases from V and 1 from J, leaving 14 bases between them. The origin of this receptor is a woman aged 60-75 years in good health and CMV-seronegative. This sequence joins TRBV6-5 and TRBJ1-1; D unresolved. Sequenced input: PBMCs. CDR3 region: CASRKEWRNTEAFF. The CDR3, as DNA: TGTGCCAGCCGAAAGGAGTGGCGGAACACTGAAGCTTTCTTT.